The T cell receptor (beta chain) described here comes from a study of shared clonotypes between healthy human individuals. Several immunoSEQ plates held equal portions of the genomic DNA taken from each subset. The repertoire was sequenced with immunoSEQ multiplex PCR; TCRdb's copy has only in-frame clones and lacks some. The table lists fewer than 600,000 clones, roughly 80% of them singletons, with approximately 13% in the top ten. The germline V gene encodes CDR1 SGHRS and CDR2 YFSETQ. The length of the CDR3 is 15 residues. V lost 4 bases, J lost 1 base, and 11 bases lay in between. Material: PBMCs. The V call is TRBV5-1, the J call TRBJ1-4; possibly TRBD1 for D (6 bases). The TCR comes from a woman aged 40 to 55 in good health. Some clones in this sample may be carry-over from other donors' samples. CDR3 coding DNA: TGCGCCAGCAGCCGGGACATAGGAACTAATGAAAAACTGTTTTTT. Amino acid sequence: CASSRDIGTNEKLFF.